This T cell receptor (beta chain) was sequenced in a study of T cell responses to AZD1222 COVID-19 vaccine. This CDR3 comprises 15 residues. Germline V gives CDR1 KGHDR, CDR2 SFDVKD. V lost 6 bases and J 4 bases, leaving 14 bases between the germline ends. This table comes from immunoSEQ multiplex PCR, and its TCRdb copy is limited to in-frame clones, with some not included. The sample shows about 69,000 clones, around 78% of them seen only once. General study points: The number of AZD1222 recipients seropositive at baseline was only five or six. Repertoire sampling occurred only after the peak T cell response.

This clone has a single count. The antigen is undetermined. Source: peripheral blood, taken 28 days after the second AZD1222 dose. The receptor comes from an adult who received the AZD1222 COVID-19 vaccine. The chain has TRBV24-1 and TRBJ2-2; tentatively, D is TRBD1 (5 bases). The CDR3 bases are TGTGCCACCAGTTCAGGTGGACATGGCACCGGGGAGCTGTTTTTT. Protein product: CATSSGGHGTGELFF.